Given below is one TCR beta chain in context. The antigen is unknown. Sequencing used immunoSEQ version 4 in survey mode. Template was genomic DNA at roughly 9.6 ng/uL, with up to roughly 1 ug used per sample. TCRdb keeps only in-frame clones here, not all; method: immunoSEQ multiplex PCR. The repertoire holds about 7,000 clones, around 80% seen once, with roughly 70% in the top ten. Stimulation used around 10 ug/mL lysate from CMV-infected fibroblasts. Responding CD4+ T cells were sorted by upregulation of both CD40 ligand and CD69. CD4+ T cell counts exceeded 400 cells/uL; CMV serology was positive. This entry belongs to a study of persistence of HIV-infected CD4 T cells. Broader study findings: Rare CMV-responding cells carrying HIV-1 proviruses were not analyzed separately for TCR.

The sequence was obtained from an adult woman with HIV who was CMV-seropositive. The sample in question was CD4+ T cells sorted from PBMCs after approximately 19-hour stimulation, obtained from a patient who received antiretroviral therapy.

The CDR3 sequence: CASSRRTSGRTDTQYF. As DNA, the CDR3 is TGTGCCAGCAGCCGCCGGACTAGCGGACGCACAGATACGCAGTATTTT. The chain joins TRBV3-1 (or the pseudogene TRBV3-2) to TRBJ2-3; TRBD2 aligns across 10 bases. V trimming: 4 bases; J trimming: 1 base; junction bases outside the gene matches: 5. This CDR3 comprises 16 residues. CDR1 and CDR2 (germline): LGHDT, YNNKEL (reference sequence).